Listed here is a single TCR beta chain. Its target is unknown. The entry originates in a study of OX40 agonist ivuxolimab in advanced cancers. Background on the study: Having had anti-PD-1, anti-PD-L1 or anti-CTLA-4 therapy before was allowed, and about 40% had some. Whole-study findings and limits: Normalized T-cell clonal expansion was also low in some nonresponders. Within 6 weeks, CD4+ and CD8+ blood T cells expanded clonally at 0.1 to 3.0 mg/kg.

Only in-frame clones appear in the TCRdb table, and some are missing; sequencing was by immunoSEQ multiplex PCR. The sample lists over 30,000 clones, 65% to 85% occurring once. The germline gives CDR1 SGHTA, CDR2 FQGNSA. J gave up 4 bases and V 3 bases, and 6 bases lay outside the gene matches. The CDR3 sequence is 16 residues long. This TCR derives from an adult with an advanced solid tumor such as melanoma, head and neck, liver or kidney cancer. The material sequenced was CD4+ or CD8+ T cells sorted from blood, taken in a trial of the OX40 agonist ivuxolimab. This chain links TRBV7-2 with TRBJ2-1; 10 positions agree with TRBD2. The CDR3 reads CASSFSGLAFYNEQFF. The DNA of the CDR3 is TGTGCCAGCAGCTTTTCGGGACTAGCGTTTTACAATGAGCAGTTCTTC.